These 9 T cell receptor beta chains share one sample of origin, sequenced in a study of blood T cell repertoires in COVID-19. Profiling relied on immunoSEQ multiplex PCR, and the TCRdb table lists in-frame clones only, not all of them. The data contain 300,000 to 350,000 clones, about nine tenths of them singletons. Material for sequencing was peripheral blood. Receptor source: a woman aged 25 to 45 with COVID-19, enrolled during active disease.

The J gene is TRBJ2-7, the V gene TRBV27; 9 bases line up with TRBD1. V dropped 4 bases and J dropped 0; count of bases not matched to a gene: 4. The CDR3 spans 15 residues. Germline CDR1 and CDR2: MNHEY and SMNVEV (reference sequence). The DNA of the CDR3 is TGTGCCAGCAGTTGGACAGGGGTGAGCTCCTACGAGCAGTACTTC. It yields the protein CASSWTGVSSYEQYF.

The V and J genes are TRBV7-9 and TRBJ2-5; no clear D gene. Germline CDR1 and CDR2: SEHNR and FQNEAQ (reference sequence). The CDR3 totals 15 residues. V shed 1 base and J shed 5 bases, with 14 bases lying between them. Written as DNA, the CDR3 is TGTGCCAGCAGCTTAGGTCGCCGCCCCCAGGAGACCCAGTACTTC. Its translation: CASSLGRRPQETQYF.

The chain employs TRBV7-2 and TRBJ1-1; TRBD1 might be the D (6 bases). V shed 0 bases and J shed 2 bases, with 16 bases lying between them. This CDR3 comprises 17 residues. Per germline, CDR1 SGHTA and CDR2 FQGNSA. The CDR3 nucleotides are TGTGCCAGCAGCTTAGCGGTGGGCGGGGGGCGCAACACTGAAGCTTTCTTT. Its protein product is CASSLAVGGGRNTEAFF.

The gene calls are TRBV7-8 and TRBJ2-7; 9 nucleotides match TRBD1. J lost 1 base, V lost 1 base, and 8 bases had no gene match. Germline V gives CDR1 SGHVS, CDR2 FQNEAQ. The CDR3 is 17 amino acids. In nucleotides, the CDR3 is TGTGCCAGCAGCTTAGTTACAGGGGGCGTTCAGTCCTACGAGCAGTACTTC. This translates into CASSLVTGGVQSYEQYF. Full variable domain (missing parts from reference TRBV7-8 and TRBJ2-7): GAGVSQSPRYKVAKRGQDVALRCDPISGHVSLFWYQQALGQGPEFLTYFQNEAQLDKSGLPSDRFFAERPEGSVSTLKIQRTQQEDSAVYLCASSLVTGGVQSYEQYFGPGTRLTVT.

The chain couples TRBV29-1 to TRBJ1-1, with D maybe TRBD1 (6 bases). Trimming removed 5 bases at V and 0 bases at J, with 10 bases between. The CDR3 runs 13 residues. The germline V gene has CDR1 SQVTM and CDR2 ANQGSEA. CDR3 DNA: TGCAGCGTTTTGACAGGCATGAACACTGAAGCTTTCTTT. Translating gives CSVLTGMNTEAFF.

V and J are TRBV18 and TRBJ1-1; 9 bases fit TRBD1. The CDR3 consists of 15 residues. The V gene end was trimmed by 6 bases and the J gene end by 4 bases; junction bases not matched to a gene: 9. Germline V gene lookup returns CDR1 KGHSH and CDR2 LQKENI. The CDR3 region is CASSVDRGRVTEAFF. The CDR3 DNA follows: TGTGCCAGCTCGGTGGACAGGGGAAGGGTCACTGAAGCTTTCTTT. Full variable domain (remainder filled in from reference TRBV18 and TRBJ1-1): NAGVMQNPRHLVRRRGQEARLRCSPMKGHSHVYWYRQLPEEGLKFMVYLQKENIIDESGMPKERFSAEFPKEGPSILRIQQVVRGDSAAYFCASSVDRGRVTEAFFGQGTRLTVV.

This chain connects TRBV7-3 to TRBJ2-7; TRBD2 agrees at 7 bases. The length of the CDR3 is 13 residues. Germline lookup yields CDR1 SGHTA and CDR2 FQGTGA. The V and J ends lost 4 bases and 7 bases, in that order; junction bases with no gene match: 7. For the CDR3, the DNA is TGTGCCAGCAGCTGGGAGGGAGGGTTTGAGCAGTACTTC. This sequence encodes CASSWEGGFEQYF.

The chain joins TRBV28 to TRBJ1-4, with TRBD1 identical over 7 bases. The V gene end was trimmed by 6 bases and the J gene end by 10 bases; junction bases not matched to a gene: 5. Looked up from germline, CDR1 is MDHEN and CDR2 is SYDVKM. CDR3 length: 12 residues. The CDR3 loop is CASSQGGGKLFF. CDR3 in DNA: TGTGCCAGCAGCCAGGGGGGCGGAAAACTGTTTTTT.

This chain joins TRBV7-2 and TRBJ2-2; TRBD2 agrees at 14 bases. Germline V gives CDR1 SGHTA, CDR2 FQGNSA. V dropped 5 bases and J dropped 5; count of bases not matched to a gene: 7. This CDR3 region has 17 residues. The CDR3 bases are TGTGCCAGCAGCGGAGGGACTAGCGGGAGTTTTACCGGGGAGCTGTTTTTT. Translation: CASSGGTSGSFTGELFF.